This is a list of T cell receptor beta chains from one sample in a study of regulatory T cells in long-lasting Graves disease. TCRdb re-called the multiplex PCR reads with MiXCR, one entry per CDR3 protein. The sample shows a few hundred thousand distinct CDR3 sequences, about 15% of them seen only once. These records were also assigned to another study, of T cells in Graves' hyperthyroidism and ophthalmopathy.

The sample was peripheral blood mononuclear cells (PBMCs), taken at new diagnosis, from a patient treated with antithyroid drugs. These receptors originate from a woman aged 35 to 49 with Graves disease. CDR3s include the opening cysteine and the closing phenylalanine or tryptophan. The order of the fields is D gene, clone size, V gene, J gene, CDR3 protein, CDR3 DNA. D genes are given only for firm matches. Size is omitted from some rows. Given values are once, few, many or a class for expanded clones.

>TRBD2|.|TRBV3-1|TRBJ2-1
CASSKEGAGVRRNEQFF
TGTGCCAGCAGCAAGGAAGGAGCGGGAGTTCGTCGCAATGAGCAGTTCTTC
>TRBD2|.|TRBV3-1|TRBJ2-1
CASSQEGLAGEVSYNEQFF
TGTGCCAGCAGCCAAGAAGGCCTAGCGGGAGAGGTGTCCTACAATGAGCAGTTCTTC
>TRBD1|.|TRBV24-1|TRBJ2-1
CATSDLDRVSSYNEQFF
TGTGCCACCAGTGACCTGGACAGGGTCTCATCCTACAATGAGCAGTTCTTC
>.|many|TRBV5-1|TRBJ1-1
CASSLVGWSDTEAFF
TGCGCCAGCAGCTTGGTTGGGTGGTCGGACACTGAAGCTTTCTTT
>.|many|TRBV5-1|TRBJ2-7
CASSLEGHHYEQYF
TGCGCCAGCAGCTTGGAGGGACATCACTACGAGCAGTACTTC
>.|many|TRBV11-3|TRBJ2-1
CASSSRTSYNEQFF
TGTGCCAGCAGCTCCCGGACGTCATACAATGAGCAGTTCTTC
>TRBD1|many|TRBV30|TRBJ1-6
CAIAGTGGSPLHF
TGTGCCATCGCCGGGACAGGAGGCTCACCCCTCCACTTT
>TRBD1|many|TRBV20-1|TRBJ2-5
CSARPDRGFGQETQYF
TGCAGTGCTAGGCCTGACAGGGGGTTTGGGCAAGAGACCCAGTACTTC
>.|many|TRBV7-6|TRBJ2-7
CASSRLDSYEQYF
TGTGCCAGCAGCCGTCTTGACAGCTACGAGCAGTACTTC
>TRBD2|many|TRBV11-3|TRBJ2-7
CASSPLAGGLYEQYF
TGTGCCAGCAGCCCGTTAGCGGGAGGCCTCTACGAGCAGTACTTC
>.|many|TRBV7-2|TRBJ1-1
CASSFRQRNTEAFF
TGTGCCAGCAGCTTCAGGCAGAGGAACACTGAAGCTTTCTTT
>TRBD1|many|TRBV12-3/TRBV12-4|TRBJ2-5
CASSLATGQGGETQYF
TGTGCCAGCAGTTTAGCGACTGGACAGGGAGGAGAGACCCAGTACTTC
>.|many|TRBV12-3/TRBV12-4|TRBJ2-7
CASSLARGPLYEQYF
TGTGCCAGCAGTTTAGCGCGAGGACCCCTCTACGAGCAGTACTTC
>TRBD1|.|TRBV4-3|TRBJ2-7
CASSQNRGEGYEQYF
TGCGCCAGCAGCCAGAACAGGGGCGAGGGCTACGAGCAGTACTTC
>TRBD1|many|TRBV10-3|TRBJ1-1
CAITNSEDRGFMNTEAFF
TGTGCCATCACTAACTCAGAGGACAGGGGATTTATGAACACTGAAGCTTTCTTT
>.|.|TRBV24-1|TRBJ2-1
CATSDPPLSHMGNEQFF
TGTGCCACCAGTGATCCCCCCCTTAGCCATATGGGCAATGAGCAGTTCTTC
>.|many|TRBV3-1|TRBJ2-3
CASSTISRVADADTQYF
TGTGCCAGCAGCACTATTTCAAGGGTAGCGGACGCAGATACGCAGTATTTT
>.|few|TRBV7-6|TRBJ2-3
CASSLDVAATDTQYF
TGTGCCAGCAGCTTAGATGTAGCGGCCACAGATACGCAGTATTTT
>TRBD1|.|TRBV10-2|TRBJ2-2
CASRGQGAPGELFF
TGCGCCAGCCGGGGACAGGGGGCGCCCGGGGAGCTGTTTTTT
>.|.|TRBV4-3|TRBJ1-4
CASSQSSLILARNEKLFF
TGCGCCAGCAGCCAAAGTAGTCTAATTTTAGCGAGAAATGAAAAACTGTTTTTT
>.|.|TRBV7-9|TRBJ1-2
CASSLGLGGPDVYGYTF
TGTGCCAGCAGCTTAGGGCTTGGGGGTCCCGACGTCTATGGCTACACCTTC
>TRBD1|few|TRBV20-1|TRBJ1-5
CSARQTGFSNQPQHF
TGCAGTGCTAGGCAGACAGGGTTTAGCAATCAGCCCCAGCATTTT
>.|few|TRBV2|TRBJ2-5
CASSLGKQETQYF
TGTGCCAGCAGTCTTGGGAAACAAGAGACCCAGTACTTC